The 7 T cell receptor beta chains reported below all come from one sample, sequenced in a study of cytomegalovirus exposure and HLA in healthy donors. A multiplex PCR was run with 60 Vbeta primers and 13 Jbeta primers. Using immunoSEQ multiplex PCR, the repertoire was profiled, and TCRdb retains in-frame clones only, with some absent. The data contain 100,000 to 150,000 clones, about 72% of them seen just once; the ten biggest clones take up roughly 16%. Sequenced: PBMCs. The receptors here all came from a man aged 45-65 years in good health and CMV-seropositive.

V is TRBV5-4 and J is TRBJ2-5; TRBD2 agrees at 7 bases. Germline V CDR1 and CDR2: SGHNT, YYREEE (reference sequence). V was pared by 1 base and J by 0 bases, with 9 bases of the junction left unmatched. This CDR3 region has 17 residues. CDR3 sequence reads: CASSLLGGGAYQETQYF. In DNA, the CDR3 is TGTGCCAGCAGCTTGTTGGGGGGAGGGGCGTACCAAGAGACCCAGTACTTC.

This clone was seen a handful of times. The gene calls are TRBV27 and TRBJ2-1; TRBD1 aligns across 9 bases. Per the germline V gene, CDR1 is MNHEY and CDR2 is SMNVEV (reference sequence). This CDR3 region has 15 residues. The V gene end was trimmed by 4 bases and the J gene end by 6 bases; junction bases not matched to a gene: 7. As DNA, the CDR3 is TGTGCCAGCAGTTCTCCCGGGACAGGGCGCAATGAGCAGTTCTTC. This translates into CASSSPGTGRNEQFF.

V usage is TRBV29-1 and J usage is TRBJ2-7; perhaps TRBD2 as D (5 bases). Germline CDR1 SQVTM, CDR2 ANQGSEA. CDR3 length: 13 amino acids. Trimming took 6 bases from V and 1 from J, leaving 13 bases between them. For the CDR3, the DNA is TGCAGCGTACCGGGGATTACTTCCTACGAGCAGTACTTC. The encoded protein is CSVPGITSYEQYF.

A few counts support this clone. One end of the junction does not line up with germline, which may come from a read error. Different DNA sequences within this sample yield the same CDR3. The rearrangement uses TRBV19 and TRBJ2-3; the D gene is possibly TRBD2 (6 bases). The CDR3 extends over 16 amino acids. CDR1 LNHDA and CDR2 SQIVND come from the germline V gene (reference sequence). CDR3 sequence: CASSIGGFGFTDTQYF. CDR3 sequence (DNA): TGCGCCAGTAGTATAGGAGGGTTCGGGTTCACAGATACGCAGTATTTT.

This clone has only a few counts. The chain has TRBV29-1 and TRBJ1-5, with D perhaps matching TRBD1 (6 bases). Trimming took 4 bases from V and 7 from J, leaving 14 bases between them. The germline V gene has CDR1 SQVTM and CDR2 ANQGSEA. This CDR3 comprises 13 residues. DNA of the CDR3: TGCAGCGTTGGGGGGGGGCCGGGGCAGCCCCAGCATTTT. Translation gives CSVGGGPGQPQHF.

This clone was counted only a few times. This chain joins TRBV28 and TRBJ2-1; 7 bases are shared with TRBD1. V lost 5 bases, J lost 2 bases, and 6 bases stayed unmatched. The CDR3 runs 15 residues. The germline V gene has CDR1 MDHEN and CDR2 SYDVKM. The CDR3 DNA follows: TGTGCCAGCAGTCTGCCGAGGGGGCCCTACAATGAGCAGTTCTTC. It encodes CASSLPRGPYNEQFF.

The chain couples TRBV7-9 to TRBJ1-3, with D unresolved. The ends were cut back, 1 base at V and 0 bases at J, with 16 bases in the middle. Per the germline V gene, CDR1 is SEHNR and CDR2 is FQNEAQ (reference sequence). CDR3 length equals 18 residues. CDR3: CASSLDLRRAASGNTIYF. CDR3 in DNA: TGTGCCAGCAGCTTAGATTTAAGGAGGGCAGCCTCTGGAAACACCATATATTTT.